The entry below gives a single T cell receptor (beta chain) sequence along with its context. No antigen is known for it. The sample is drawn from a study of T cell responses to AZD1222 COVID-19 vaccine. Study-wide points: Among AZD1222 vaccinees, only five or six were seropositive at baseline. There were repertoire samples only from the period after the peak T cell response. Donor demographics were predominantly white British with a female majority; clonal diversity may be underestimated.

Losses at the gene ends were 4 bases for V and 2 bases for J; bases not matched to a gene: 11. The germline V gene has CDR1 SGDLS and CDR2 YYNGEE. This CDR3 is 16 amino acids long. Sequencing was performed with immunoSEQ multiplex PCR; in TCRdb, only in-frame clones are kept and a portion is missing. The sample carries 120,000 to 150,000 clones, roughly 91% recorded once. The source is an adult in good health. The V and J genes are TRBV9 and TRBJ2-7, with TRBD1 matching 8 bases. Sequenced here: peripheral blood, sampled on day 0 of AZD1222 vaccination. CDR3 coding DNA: TGTGCCAGCAGCACGGATCCGGGACAGGTAACCTACGAGCAGTACTTC. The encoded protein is CASSTDPGQVTYEQYF.